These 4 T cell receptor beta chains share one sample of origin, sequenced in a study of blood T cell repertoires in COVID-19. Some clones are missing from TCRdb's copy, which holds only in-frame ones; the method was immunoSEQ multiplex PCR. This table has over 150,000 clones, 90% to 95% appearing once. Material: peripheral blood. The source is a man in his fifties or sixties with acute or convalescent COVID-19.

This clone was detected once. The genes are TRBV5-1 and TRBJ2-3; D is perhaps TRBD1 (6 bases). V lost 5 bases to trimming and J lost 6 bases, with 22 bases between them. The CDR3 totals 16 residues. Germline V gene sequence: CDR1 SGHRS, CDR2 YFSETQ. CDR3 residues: CASSPDATRQGDTQYF. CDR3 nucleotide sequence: TGCGCCAGCAGTCCTGATGCTACGCGCCAGGGGGATACGCAGTATTTT.

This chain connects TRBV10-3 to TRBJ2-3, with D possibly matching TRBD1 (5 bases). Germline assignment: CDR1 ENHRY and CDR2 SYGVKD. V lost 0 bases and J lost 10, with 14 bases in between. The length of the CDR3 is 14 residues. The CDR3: CAISESDTETAQYF. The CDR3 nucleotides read TGTGCCATCAGTGAGTCGGACACCGAAACGGCGCAGTATTTT.

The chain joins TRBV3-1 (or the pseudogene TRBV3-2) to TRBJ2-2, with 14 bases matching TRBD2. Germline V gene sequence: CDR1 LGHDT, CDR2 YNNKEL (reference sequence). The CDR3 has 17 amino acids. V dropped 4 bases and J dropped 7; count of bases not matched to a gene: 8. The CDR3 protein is CASSPPGLAGVFGELFF. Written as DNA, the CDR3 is TGTGCCAGCAGCCCTCCGGGACTAGCGGGAGTTTTCGGGGAGCTGTTTTTT.

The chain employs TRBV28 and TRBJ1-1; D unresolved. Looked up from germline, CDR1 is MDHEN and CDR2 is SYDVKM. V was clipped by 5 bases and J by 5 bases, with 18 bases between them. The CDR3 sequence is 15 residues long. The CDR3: CASSPSGRGNTEAFF. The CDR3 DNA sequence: TGTGCCAGCAGTCCATCCGGACGGGGAAATACTGAAGCTTTCTTT.